The rows below give T cell receptor beta chains drawn from one sample of a study of T-cell reconstitution after alpha-beta-depleted transplantation in children. TCRdb redid the calling of the PCR reads with MiXCR, one entry per CDR3 protein. The sample records over 550,000 distinct CDR3 sequences, over 9.5% being singletons. The sequenced sample was PBMCs from the stem cell graft donor, obtained from the stem cell graft. The origin of the receptors is a human donor who donated a stem cell graft to a child with acute myeloid leukemia. CDR3s include the opening cysteine and the closing phenylalanine or tryptophan. D genes are given only for firm matches. Not all rows give a size; the values are once, few, many and, for expanded clones, a class.

size	D	V	J	CDR3	DNA
.	.	TRBV12-3/TRBV12-4	TRBJ2-7	CASTSGPPYEQYF	TGTGCCAGCACCTCGGGACCCCCCTACGAGCAGTACTTC
.	.	TRBV7-3	TRBJ2-3	CASSLWGETDTQYF	TGTGCCAGCAGCTTATGGGGGGAAACAGATACGCAGTATTTT
.	TRBD2	TRBV5-1	TRBJ2-3	CASHPSGTSTDTQYF	TGCGCCAGCCATCCTAGCGGAACTAGCACAGATACGCAGTATTTT
medium-sized	.	TRBV12-3/TRBV12-4	TRBJ2-1	CASSSTSPHDNEQFF	TGTGCCAGCAGTTCGACTAGTCCCCACGACAATGAGCAGTTCTTC
many	.	TRBV4-1	TRBJ2-3	CASSQDLGAADTQYF	TGCGCCAGCAGCCAAGATCTGGGGGCCGCAGATACGCAGTATTTT
many	TRBD1	TRBV7-2	TRBJ2-2	CASILYRGRGELFF	TGTGCCAGCATCCTTTACAGGGGGCGCGGGGAGCTGTTTTTT
many	.	TRBV2	TRBJ1-2	CASSETAGQTYGYTF	TGTGCCAGCAGTGAAACGGCAGGCCAGACCTATGGCTACACCTTC
.	.	TRBV29-1	TRBJ1-3	CSVGFGLSGNTIYF	TGCAGCGTTGGTTTTGGGCTCTCTGGAAACACCATATATTTT
.	.	TRBV11-2	TRBJ2-2	CASRTGSVGWNTGELFF	TGTGCCAGCAGAACAGGTTCAGTTGGATGGAACACCGGGGAGCTGTTTTTT
.	.	TRBV5-1	TRBJ2-7	CASSLTPGTDSYEQYF	TGCGCCAGCAGCCTCACTCCCGGGACGGACTCCTACGAGCAGTACTTC
many	TRBD2	TRBV15	TRBJ2-4	CATSRDQGSGRVLAKNIQYF	TGTGCCACCAGCAGAGATCAGGGTAGCGGGAGAGTTTTGGCCAAAAACATTCAGTACTTC
many	TRBD2	TRBV7-3	TRBJ2-2	CASSRGGGRTGELFF	TGTGCCAGCAGCCGCGGGGGCGGGAGGACCGGGGAGCTGTTTTTT
.	.	TRBV15	TRBJ1-5	CATSSRRGRYGQPQHF	TGTGCCACCAGCAGCCGGCGAGGAAGATACGGTCAGCCCCAGCATTTT
.	.	TRBV7-2	TRBJ2-1	CASSSSSTGINEQFF	TGTGCCAGCAGCTCGTCATCCACAGGGATAAATGAGCAGTTCTTC
.	.	TRBV12-3/TRBV12-4	TRBJ1-4	CASSFLNTEKLFF	TGTGCCAGCAGTTTTTTAAATACCGAAAAACTGTTTTTT
many	.	TRBV20-1	TRBJ2-5	CSARPPGGPETQYF	TGCAGTGCTAGGCCCCCCGGGGGGCCAGAGACCCAGTACTTC
.	TRBD1	TRBV6-2/TRBV6-3	TRBJ1-1	CASRTGTGRGDTEAFF	TGTGCCAGCAGGACCGGGACAGGTAGGGGGGACACTGAAGCTTTCTTT
few	.	TRBV11-1	TRBJ1-6	CASSSSPVLLSQNSPLHF	TGTGCCAGCAGCTCGTCACCGGTACTCCTCTCCCAAAATTCACCCCTCCACTTT
few	.	TRBV12-3/TRBV12-4	TRBJ2-2	CASGRLLATGELFF	TGTGCCAGCGGAAGATTACTAGCAACCGGGGAGCTGTTTTTT
.	.	TRBV5-5	TRBJ2-7	CASSFAQGRLYEQYF	TGTGCCAGCAGCTTCGCCCAGGGCCGGCTCTACGAGCAGTACTTC
many	TRBD2	TRBV20-1	TRBJ2-3	CSARDPSGRATDTQYF	TGCAGTGCTAGAGATCCAAGCGGGAGGGCTACAGATACGCAGTATTTT
.	TRBD2	TRBV20-1	TRBJ2-7	CSARDRSGSNYEQYF	TGCAGTGCTAGAGATCGGAGCGGGAGTAACTACGAGCAGTACTTC
.	TRBD2	TRBV20-1	TRBJ2-1	CSAAASGYNEQFF	TGCAGTGCCGCGGCTAGCGGGTACAATGAGCAGTTCTTC
many	TRBD2	TRBV5-1	TRBJ2-1	CASSYQAGVIYNEQFF	TGCGCCAGCAGCTACCAAGCGGGAGTAATCTACAATGAGCAGTTCTTC
few	TRBD1	TRBV7-9	TRBJ1-2	CASSPSGQGHYGYTF	TGTGCCAGCAGCCCAAGTGGACAGGGGCACTATGGCTACACCTTC
few	.	TRBV18	TRBJ2-7	CASSPPGVLDPEQYF	TGTGCCAGCTCACCACCAGGAGTTCTGGATCCCGAGCAGTACTTC
many	.	TRBV20-1	TRBJ2-1	CSARDRKAASSYNEQFF	TGCAGTGCTAGAGATCGGAAAGCTGCTAGCTCCTACAATGAGCAGTTCTTC
many	.	TRBV15	TRBJ1-2	CATSREGGAYGYTF	TGTGCCACCAGCAGAGAAGGGGGAGCATATGGCTACACCTTC
.	TRBD2	TRBV2	TRBJ2-3	CASSRTQKTSGRTSSTDTQYF	TGTGCCAGCAGTCGTACGCAAAAAACTAGCGGGAGGACCTCTAGCACAGATACGCAGTATTTT
.	TRBD1	TRBV7-9	TRBJ2-7	CASSSTRQGKGYEQYF	TGTGCCAGCAGCTCAACTCGACAGGGGAAGGGCTACGAGCAGTACTTC
few	TRBD2	TRBV20-1	TRBJ2-7	CSARDPAGVGYEQYF	TGCAGTGCTAGAGATCCGGCGGGAGTAGGGTACGAGCAGTACTTC
many	.	TRBV20-1	TRBJ1-5	CSAIKQVNQPQHF	TGCAGTGCTATTAAGCAGGTAAATCAGCCCCAGCATTTT